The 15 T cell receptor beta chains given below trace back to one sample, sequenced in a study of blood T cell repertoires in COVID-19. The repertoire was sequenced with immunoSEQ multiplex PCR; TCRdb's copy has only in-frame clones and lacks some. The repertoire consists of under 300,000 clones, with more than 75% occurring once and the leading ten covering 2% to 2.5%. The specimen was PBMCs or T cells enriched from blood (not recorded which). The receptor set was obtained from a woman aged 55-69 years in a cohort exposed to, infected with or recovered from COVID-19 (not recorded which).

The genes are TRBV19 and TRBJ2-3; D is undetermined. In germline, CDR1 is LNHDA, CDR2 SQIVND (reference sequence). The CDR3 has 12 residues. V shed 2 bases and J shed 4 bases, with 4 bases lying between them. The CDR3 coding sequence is TGTGCCAGTAGTATAAAGCCAGATACGCAGTATTTT. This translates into CASSIKPDTQYF. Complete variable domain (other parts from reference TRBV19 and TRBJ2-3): DGGITQSPKYLFRKEGQNVTLSCEQNLNHDAMYWYRQDPGQGLRLIYYSQIVNDFQKGDIAEGYSVSREKKESFPLTVTSAQKNPTAFYLCASSIKPDTQYFGPGTRLTVL.

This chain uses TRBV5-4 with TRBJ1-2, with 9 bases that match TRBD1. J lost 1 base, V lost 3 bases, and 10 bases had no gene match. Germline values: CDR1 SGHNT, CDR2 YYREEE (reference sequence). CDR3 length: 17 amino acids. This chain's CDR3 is CASSSYRGRTLNYGYTF. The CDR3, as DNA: TGTGCCAGCAGCTCCTACAGGGGGCGAACCCTTAACTATGGCTACACCTTC.

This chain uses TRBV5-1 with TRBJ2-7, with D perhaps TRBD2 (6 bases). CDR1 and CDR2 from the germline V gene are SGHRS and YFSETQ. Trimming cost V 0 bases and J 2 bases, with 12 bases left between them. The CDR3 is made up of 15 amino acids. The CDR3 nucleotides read TGCGCCAGCAGCTTGGGTCTTAGCGGCACCTACGAGCAGTACTTC. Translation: CASSLGLSGTYEQYF.

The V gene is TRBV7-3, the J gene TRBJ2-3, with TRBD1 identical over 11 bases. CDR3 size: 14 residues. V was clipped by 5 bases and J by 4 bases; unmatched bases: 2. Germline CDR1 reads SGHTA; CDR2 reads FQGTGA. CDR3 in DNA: TGTGCCAGCAGCGGACAGGGGGCGGCAGATACGCAGTATTTT. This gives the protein CASSGQGAADTQYF.

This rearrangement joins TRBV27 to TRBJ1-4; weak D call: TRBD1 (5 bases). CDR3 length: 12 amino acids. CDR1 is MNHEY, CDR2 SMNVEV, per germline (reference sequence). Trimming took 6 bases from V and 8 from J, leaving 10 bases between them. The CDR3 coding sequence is TGTGCCAGCAGCCAATCAGGGGAAAAACTGTTTTTT. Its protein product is CASSQSGEKLFF.

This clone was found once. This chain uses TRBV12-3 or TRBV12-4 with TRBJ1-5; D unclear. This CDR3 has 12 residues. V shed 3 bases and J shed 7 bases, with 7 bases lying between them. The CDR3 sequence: CASSFGRQPQHF. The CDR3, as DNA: TGTGCCAGCAGTTTTGGGCGCCAGCCCCAGCATTTT.

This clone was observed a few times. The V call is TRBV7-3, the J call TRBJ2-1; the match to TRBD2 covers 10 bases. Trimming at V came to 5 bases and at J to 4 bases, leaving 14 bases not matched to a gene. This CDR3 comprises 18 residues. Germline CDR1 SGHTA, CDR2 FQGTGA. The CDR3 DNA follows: TGTGCCAGCAGCCCCGGACTAGCGGTTCTGCCGGTTTACAATGAGCAGTTCTTC. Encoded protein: CASSPGLAVLPVYNEQFF.

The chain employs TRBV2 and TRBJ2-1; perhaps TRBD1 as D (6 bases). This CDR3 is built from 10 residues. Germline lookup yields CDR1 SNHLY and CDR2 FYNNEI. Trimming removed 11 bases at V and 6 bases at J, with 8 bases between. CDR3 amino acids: CAVGGNEQFF. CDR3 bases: TGTGCCGTAGGGGGCAATGAGCAGTTCTTC.

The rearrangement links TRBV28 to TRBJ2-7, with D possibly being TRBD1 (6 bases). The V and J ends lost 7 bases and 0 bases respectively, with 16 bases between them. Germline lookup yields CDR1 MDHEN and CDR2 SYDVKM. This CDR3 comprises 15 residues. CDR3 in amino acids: CASKDSSFYSYEQYF. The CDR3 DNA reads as TGTGCCAGCAAGGACAGTTCCTTTTACTCCTACGAGCAGTACTTC.

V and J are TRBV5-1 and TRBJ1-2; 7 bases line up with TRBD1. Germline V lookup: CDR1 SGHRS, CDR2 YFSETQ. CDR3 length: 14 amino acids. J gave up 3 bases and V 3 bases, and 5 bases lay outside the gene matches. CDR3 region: CASSSTGVDYGYTF. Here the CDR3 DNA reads TGCGCCAGCAGCTCTACAGGGGTGGACTATGGCTACACCTTC.

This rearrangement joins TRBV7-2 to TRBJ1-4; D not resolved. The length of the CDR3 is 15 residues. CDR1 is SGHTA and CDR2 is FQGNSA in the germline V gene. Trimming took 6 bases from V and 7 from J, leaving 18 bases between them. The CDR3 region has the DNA TGTGCCAGCAGTCCCATGGGAGGGCGGATTGAAAAACTGTTTTTT. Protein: CASSPMGGRIEKLFF.

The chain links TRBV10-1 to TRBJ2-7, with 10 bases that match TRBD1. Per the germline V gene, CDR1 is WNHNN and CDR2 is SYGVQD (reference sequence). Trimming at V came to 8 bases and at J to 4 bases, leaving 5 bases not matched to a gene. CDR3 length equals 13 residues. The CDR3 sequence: CASGRDRGYEQYF. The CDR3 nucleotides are TGCGCCAGCGGGCGGGACAGGGGATACGAGCAGTACTTC.

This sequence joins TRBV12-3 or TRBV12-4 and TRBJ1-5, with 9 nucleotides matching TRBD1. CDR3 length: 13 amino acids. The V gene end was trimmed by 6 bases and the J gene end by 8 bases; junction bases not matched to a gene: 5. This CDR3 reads CASRGQGSEPQHF. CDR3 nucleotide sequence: TGTGCCAGCAGAGGACAGGGGTCGGAGCCCCAGCATTTT.

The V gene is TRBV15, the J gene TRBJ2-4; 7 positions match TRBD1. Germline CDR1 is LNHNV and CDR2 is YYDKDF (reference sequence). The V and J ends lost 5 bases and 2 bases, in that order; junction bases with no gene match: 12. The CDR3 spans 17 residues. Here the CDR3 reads CATSVTGALLPKNIQYF. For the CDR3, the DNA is TGTGCCACCAGCGTCACAGGGGCCCTCCTTCCCAAAAACATTCAGTACTTC.

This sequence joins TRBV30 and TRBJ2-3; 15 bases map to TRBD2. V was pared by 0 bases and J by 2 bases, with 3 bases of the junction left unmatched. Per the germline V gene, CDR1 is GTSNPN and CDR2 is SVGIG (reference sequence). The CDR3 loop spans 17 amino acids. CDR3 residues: CAWSVGLAGGFTDTQYF. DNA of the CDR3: TGTGCCTGGAGTGTCGGACTAGCGGGAGGGTTCACAGATACGCAGTATTTT.